Following are 10 T cell receptor beta chains from one sample sequenced in a study of shared clonotypes between healthy human individuals. Using immunoSEQ multiplex PCR, the repertoire was profiled, and TCRdb retains in-frame clones only, with some absent. Of 1.6 million or so clones listed, over 95% were seen once; the top ten hold approximately 1.1%. Sequenced sample: naive CD4+ T cells sorted from blood. The subset: CD45RA+ positively selected. The receptors here all came from a man aged 25 to 45 in good health.

This chain uses TRBV28 with TRBJ2-3; no clear D gene. V dropped 7 bases and J dropped 3 bases, with 8 bases sitting between them. Looked up from germline, CDR1 is MDHEN and CDR2 is SYDVKM. The CDR3 sequence is 12 residues long. This chain's CDR3 is CASKELTDTQYF. CDR3 nucleotides: TGTGCCAGCAAGGAACTTACAGATACGCAGTATTTT.

This rearrangement joins TRBV9 to TRBJ2-7, with D tentatively TRBD2 (6 bases). The ends were cut back, 2 bases at V and 2 bases at J, with 17 bases in the middle. The germline CDR1 and CDR2 sequences are SGDLS and YYNGEE. The CDR3 consists of 16 residues. For the CDR3, the DNA is TGTGCCAGCAGCGTTGGGGGGAGCTTCCCTCCCTACGAGCAGTACTTC. Its translation: CASSVGGSFPPYEQYF.

The chain joins TRBV30 to TRBJ1-5; 9 bases agree with TRBD1. CDR3 length equals 15 residues. V dropped 2 bases and J dropped 7; count of bases not matched to a gene: 9. Looked up from germline, CDR1 is GTSNPN and CDR2 is SVGIG (reference sequence). CDR3 in DNA: TGTGCCTGGAGTCCCGGGACAGGGATGGGACAGCCCCAGCATTTT. Translating it yields CAWSPGTGMGQPQHF.

The DNA of the CDR3 is TGTGCCAGCAGGACTAGCGGGGGAGGAACAGATACGCAGTATTTT. Translating gives CASRTSGGGTDTQYF. The chain uses TRBV6-5 and TRBJ2-3, with 12 bases fitting TRBD2. Germline V CDR1 and CDR2: MNHEY, SVGAGI. After removal of 6 bases from V and 3 bases from J, the junction contained 4 bases not matched to a gene. This CDR3 contains 15 residues.

The V and J genes are TRBV10-1 and TRBJ2-3; tentative D call: TRBD1 (6 bases). CDR1 WNHNN and CDR2 SYGVQD come from the germline V gene (reference sequence). The CDR3 covers 15 residues. V lost 5 bases, J lost 2 bases, and 14 bases lay in between. The CDR3 sequence: CASSTGTMVTDTQYF. Written as DNA, the CDR3 is TGCGCCAGCAGTACCGGGACAATGGTCACAGATACGCAGTATTTT.

The chain carries TRBV7-8 and TRBJ2-3; TRBD1 matches at 8 bases. V dropped 1 base and J dropped 4; count of bases not matched to a gene: 16. The CDR3 sequence is 19 residues long. Germline loops: CDR1 SGHVS, CDR2 FQNEAQ. CDR3 in amino acids: CASSLVVIPRGREADTQYF. The CDR3 DNA sequence: TGTGCCAGCAGCTTAGTTGTTATCCCCAGGGGGCGCGAGGCAGATACGCAGTATTTT.

The gene calls are TRBV7-6 and TRBJ1-3; D gene ambiguous. Germline assignment: CDR1 SGHVS and CDR2 FNYEAQ. This CDR3 region has 13 residues. Trimming shortened V by 3 bases and J by 3 bases, and 6 bases separated the two germline ends. The CDR3 DNA reads TGTGCCAGCAGCTTCGGAGTTGGAAACACCATATATTTT. Protein sequence: CASSFGVGNTIYF.

The V and J genes are TRBV11-2 and TRBJ2-7, with TRBD2 matching 10 bases. Germline V gene sequence: CDR1 SGHAT, CDR2 FQNNGV. The CDR3 totals 17 residues. With V trimmed by 2 bases and J by 5 bases, 12 bases remained unmatched. This CDR3 reads CASSLSPKPSGSDEQYF. Written as DNA, the CDR3 is TGTGCCAGCAGCTTATCCCCAAAACCTAGCGGGAGTGACGAGCAGTACTTC.

This clone was seen only once. This chain links TRBV7-8 with TRBJ2-7, with D perhaps matching TRBD1 (6 bases). The CDR3 is made up of 16 amino acids. Trimming shortened V by 5 bases and J by 0 bases, and 17 bases separated the two germline ends. From germline, CDR1 is SGHVS and CDR2 FQNEAQ. The CDR3 bases are TGTGCCAGCAGCCCACGCAGACAGGTTAGCTCCTACGAGCAGTACTTC. This gives the protein CASSPRRQVSSYEQYF.

The chain recombines TRBV28 with TRBJ1-4; 7 bases align to TRBD1. Germline V gene lookup returns CDR1 MDHEN and CDR2 SYDVKM. CDR3 length equals 15 residues. V shed 7 bases and J 0 bases; nucleotides not matched to a gene: 5. The CDR3 here is CASTDRRSTNEKLFF. The CDR3 region has the DNA TGTGCCAGCACGGACAGGAGGTCAACTAATGAAAAACTGTTTTTT.